The 26 T cell receptor beta chains presented below share a single source sample, sequenced in a study of shared clonotypes between healthy human individuals. Measured with immunoSEQ multiplex PCR; TCRdb has only the in-frame clones, and not every one. The table includes about 1.5 million clones, approximately 98% detected once. Sequences were obtained from naive CD4+ T cells sorted from blood. Subset indicated: CD45RA+ positively selected. Receptors were obtained from a man in his thirties or forties in good health.

The rearrangement uses TRBV7-2 and TRBJ2-1, with a possible D match to TRBD1 (6 bases). Per germline, CDR1 SGHTA and CDR2 FQGNSA. V was cut by 0 bases and J by 8 bases, with 14 bases left in between. This CDR3 is 15 amino acids long. CDR3: CASSLAGLGGHEQFF. The DNA of the CDR3 is TGTGCCAGCAGCTTAGCGGGCTTAGGGGGTCATGAGCAGTTCTTC.

This rearrangement joins TRBV5-1 to TRBJ1-4; unclear D gene. The CDR3 runs to 16 residues. With 4 bases removed from V and 0 bases from J, the gap between germline ends came to 13 bases. Germline V CDR1 and CDR2: SGHRS, YFSETQ. CDR3 nucleotides: TGCGCCAGCAGCCCGGGGAGGAGAACAACTAATGAAAAACTGTTTTTT. Amino acid sequence: CASSPGRRTTNEKLFF.

The chain joins TRBV15 to TRBJ2-5; perhaps TRBD2 as D (6 bases). The CDR3 covers 13 residues. The V and J ends lost 0 bases and 9 bases respectively, with 11 bases between them. The germline V gene has CDR1 LNHNV and CDR2 YYDKDF (reference sequence). DNA for the CDR3: TGTGCCACCAGCAGAGATGGGGAGGCGGCCCAGTACTTC. The encoded protein is CATSRDGEAAQYF.

The chain combines TRBV7-8 with TRBJ2-7; 9 nucleotides align to TRBD2. The length of the CDR3 is 15 residues. V was pared by 2 bases and J by 6 bases, with 8 bases of the junction left unmatched. Germline-derived CDR1 and CDR2 are SGHVS and FQNEAQ. Here the CDR3 DNA reads TGTGCCAGCAGCTTATATGCGGGAGGGTCGGTCGAGCAGTACTTC. It encodes CASSLYAGGSVEQYF.

CDR3 nucleotide sequence: TGTGCCAGCAGCGTAAGTCCGCGGGAGGCCTACGAGCAGTACTTC. It specifies CASSVSPREAYEQYF. J is TRBJ2-7 and V is TRBV9, with 8 nucleotides matching TRBD2. V shed 1 base, J shed 2 bases, and the junction held 5 bases outside the gene matches. The CDR3 contains 15 residues. The germline V gene has CDR1 SGDLS and CDR2 YYNGEE.

This chain connects TRBV7-2 to TRBJ1-5; D possibly corresponds to TRBD1 (6 bases). The germline CDR1 and CDR2 sequences are SGHTA and FQGNSA. This CDR3 is 14 amino acids long. The V gene lost 4 bases and the J gene lost 3 bases, with 10 bases spanning the gap. For the CDR3, the DNA is TGTGCCAGCAGCTCCGGGACAACCAATCAGCCCCAGCATTTT. Translation gives CASSSGTTNQPQHF.

The rearrangement uses TRBV10-3 and TRBJ1-2, with TRBD1 matching 9 bases. V dropped 10 bases and J dropped 3; count of bases not matched to a gene: 3. The germline V gene encodes CDR1 ENHRY and CDR2 SYGVKD. CDR3 length: 12 residues. In DNA form, the CDR3 reads TGTGCCACCCGGGACAGGGACTATGGCTACACCTTC. Its protein is CATRDRDYGYTF.

V and J are TRBV28 and TRBJ1-5, with D maybe TRBD1 (6 bases). Per germline, CDR1 MDHEN and CDR2 SYDVKM. This CDR3 contains 15 residues. Between the trimmed V and J ends, which lost 4 bases and 3 bases, there was a span of 13 bases. The CDR3 is CASSSPTGNNQPQHF. The CDR3 DNA sequence: TGTGCCAGCAGTTCCCCGACAGGAAACAATCAGCCCCAGCATTTT.

V and J are TRBV7-8 and TRBJ2-7; D call uncertain. Germline V gives CDR1 SGHVS, CDR2 FQNEAQ. This CDR3 is 11 amino acids long. V lost 11 bases to trimming and J lost 3 bases, with 11 bases between them. The CDR3 protein is CACGGFYEQYF. The DNA for the CDR3 is TGTGCCTGCGGTGGCTTCTACGAGCAGTACTTC.

V is TRBV2 and J is TRBJ2-3; 11 nucleotides line up with TRBD2. This CDR3 is built from 14 residues. CDR1 is SNHLY and CDR2 is FYNNEI in the germline V gene. The ends lost 8 bases at V and 4 bases at J; junction bases unmatched: 5. CDR3 in amino acids: CASLSGRGPDTQYF. The CDR3 DNA sequence: TGTGCCAGCCTTAGCGGGAGGGGGCCAGATACGCAGTATTTT.

The chain has TRBV5-1 and TRBJ2-7, with D maybe TRBD1 (6 bases). The V end lost 5 bases, the J end lost 1 base, and 19 bases lay between the germline ends. The CDR3 spans 16 residues. Germline V gene lookup returns CDR1 SGHRS and CDR2 YFSETQ. For the CDR3, the DNA is TGCGCCAGCAGGCCTGGGACATCCGGTGAGTCCTACGAGCAGTACTTC. Protein: CASRPGTSGESYEQYF.

Worth noting for this clone: The same CDR3 also results from other DNA sequences found in this sample. This chain links TRBV5-6 with TRBJ1-1, with D maybe TRBD1 (5 bases). CDR3 length: 13 residues. The germline V gene has CDR1 SGHDT and CDR2 YYEEEE. With 2 bases removed from V and 1 base from J, the gap between germline ends came to 6 bases. For the CDR3, the DNA is TGTGCCAGCAGCTTTACAGGGAACACTGAAGCTTTCTTT. Protein product: CASSFTGNTEAFF. Full variable domain (outside the CDR3, taken from reference TRBV5-6 and TRBJ1-1): DAGVTQSPTHLIKTRGQQVTLRCSPKSGHDTVSWYQQALGQGPQFIFQYYEEEERQRGNFPDRFSGHQFPNYSSELNVNALLLGDSALYLCASSFTGNTEAFFGQGTRLTVV.

This rearrangement joins TRBV10-3 to TRBJ2-5; D is perhaps TRBD1 (5 bases). Trimming left V 0 bases short and J 5 bases short, with 13 bases between. The germline gives CDR1 ENHRY, CDR2 SYGVKD. The length of the CDR3 is 15 residues. The CDR3 DNA reads as TGTGCCATCAGTGAGTCGAGTCAGGGTCGGGAGACCCAGTACTTC. It encodes CAISESSQGRETQYF.

The rearrangement uses TRBV6-1 and TRBJ1-2, with TRBD1 matching over 7 bases. Germline assignment: CDR1 MNHNS and CDR2 SASEGT. Germline trimming cut 5 bases from V and 6 bases from J; bases unmatched to any gene: 12. The length of the CDR3 is 15 residues. DNA for the CDR3: TGTGCCAGCAGTAGATCAGGGGGACGGAACAATGGCTACACCTTC. Encoded protein: CASSRSGGRNNGYTF.

Concerning this clone: The sample carries other DNA sequences with the same CDR3. The chain joins TRBV5-1 to TRBJ2-3; D ambiguous. The CDR3 loop spans 14 amino acids. Per the germline V gene, CDR1 is SGHRS and CDR2 is YFSETQ. V was trimmed by 0 bases and J by 0 bases, leaving 5 bases between them. The CDR3 bases are TGCGCCAGCAGCTTGGCCAGTAGCACAGATACGCAGTATTTT. Translated: CASSLASSTDTQYF. Complete variable domain (other parts from reference TRBV5-1 and TRBJ2-3): KAGVTQTPRYLIKTRGQQVTLSCSPISGHRSVSWYQQTPGQGLQFLFEYFSETQRNKGNFPGRFSGRQFSNSRSEMNVSTLELGDSALYLCASSLASSTDTQYFGPGTRLTVL.

This clone has just one count. The rearrangement links TRBV6-1 to TRBJ2-7; 8 nucleotides match TRBD2. Germline V gene lookup returns CDR1 MNHNS and CDR2 SASEGT. CDR3 length: 13 residues. The junction had 6 bases not matched to a gene; V was cut back by 8 bases and J by 3 bases. CDR3 DNA sequence: TGTGCCAGCCGGGAGGGATGGGACTACGAGCAGTACTTC. As protein: CASREGWDYEQYF.

The J gene is TRBJ2-1, the V gene TRBV9, with 7 bases that match TRBD2. The CDR3 length is 16 residues. Per the germline V gene, CDR1 is SGDLS and CDR2 is YYNGEE. The V and J ends lost 0 bases and 2 bases, in that order; junction bases with no gene match: 5. CDR3 DNA: TGTGCCAGCAGCGTAGTTTCTAGCGGTCCCTACAATGAGCAGTTCTTC. Amino acids: CASSVVSSGPYNEQFF.

This rearrangement joins TRBV6-5 to TRBJ2-5; D unresolved. The CDR3 has 12 amino acids. Trimming shortened V by 7 bases and J by 4 bases, and 10 bases separated the two germline ends. CDR1 is MNHEY and CDR2 is SVGAGI in the germline V gene. CDR3 protein: CASTSSGETQYF. The CDR3 DNA reads TGTGCCAGCACCTCCTCCGGAGAGACCCAGTACTTC.

The chain links TRBV2 to TRBJ1-1, with D unclear. The V end lost 9 bases, the J end lost 1 base, and 15 bases lay between the germline ends. Germline V lookup: CDR1 SNHLY, CDR2 FYNNEI. This CDR3 contains 14 residues. The CDR3 spells CARELRSGNTEAFF. CDR3 DNA sequence: TGTGCCAGAGAACTCCGGAGTGGGAACACTGAAGCTTTCTTT.

V usage is TRBV9 and J usage is TRBJ1-3, with D possibly being TRBD1 (5 bases). Germline lookup yields CDR1 SGDLS and CDR2 YYNGEE. Trimming removed 2 bases from V and 0 bases from J, with 18 bases in between. The CDR3 length is 18 residues. The CDR3 DNA reads as TGTGCCAGCAGCGTGGCCCAGGGCAGGGATAACTCTGGAAACACCATATATTTT. Translation: CASSVAQGRDNSGNTIYF.

The chain is built from TRBV18 and TRBJ1-4, with a weak D call TRBD1 (6 bases). The germline V gene encodes CDR1 KGHSH and CDR2 LQKENI. The V end lost 1 base, the J end lost 0 bases, and 9 bases lay between the germline ends. This CDR3 has 16 residues. This CDR3 is CASSPQGQSTNEKLFF. As DNA, the CDR3 is TGTGCCAGCTCACCACAAGGACAGTCAACTAATGAAAAACTGTTTTTT.

The chain joins TRBV7-9 to TRBJ2-3; a weak D match, TRBD2 (5 bases). The CDR3 runs 14 residues. V lost 2 bases, J lost 5 bases, and 11 bases lay in between. Germline loops: CDR1 SEHNR, CDR2 FQNEAQ (reference sequence). As DNA, the CDR3 is TGTGCCAGCAGCTTATCAGGAGGTCAAGATACGCAGTATTTT. Amino acids: CASSLSGGQDTQYF.

The chain employs TRBV6-5 and TRBJ2-5, with D possibly matching TRBD2 (5 bases). The germline V gene encodes CDR1 MNHEY and CDR2 SVGAGI. The length of the CDR3 is 13 residues. The ends were cut back, 5 bases at V and 7 bases at J, with 14 bases in the middle. The CDR3 region has the DNA TGTGCCAGCAGTGAGGACCGAGGAGGGACCCAGTACTTC. It is translated as CASSEDRGGTQYF.

The chain recombines TRBV5-6 with TRBJ2-5, with 7 positions matching TRBD2. The CDR3 sequence is 16 residues long. Trimming removed 0 bases from V and 1 base from J; junction bases left unmatched: 6. The germline V gene encodes CDR1 SGHDT and CDR2 YYEEEE. CDR3 nucleotide sequence: TGTGCCAGCAGCTTGGGACTAGCAGGCCTCCAAGAGACCCAGTACTTC. Residues: CASSLGLAGLQETQYF.

The chain is built from TRBV30 and TRBJ1-2, with no clear D. CDR3 size: 11 residues. The germline V gene has CDR1 GTSNPN and CDR2 SVGIG (reference sequence). The V gene lost 1 base and the J gene lost 8 bases, with 8 bases spanning the gap. The CDR3 sequence is CAWSGPKGYTF. The DNA of the CDR3 is TGTGCCTGGAGTGGGCCCAAAGGCTACACCTTC. Together with reference TRBV30 and TRBJ1-2, the CDR3 gives the full variable domain: SQTIHQWPATLVQPVGSPLSLECTVEGTSNPNLYWYRQAAGRGLQLLFYSVGIGQISSEVPQNLSASRPQDRQFILSSKKLLLSDSGFYLCAWSGPKGYTFGSGTRLTVV.

The rearrangement uses TRBV5-1 and TRBJ2-3; 10 bases map to TRBD2. Germline V gene data show CDR1 as SGHRS and CDR2 as YFSETQ. V trimming: 0 bases; J trimming: 4 bases; junction bases outside the gene matches: 5. The length of the CDR3 is 16 residues. CDR3: CASSLDIAGGADTQYF. CDR3 nucleotides: TGCGCCAGCAGCTTGGATATAGCGGGAGGCGCAGATACGCAGTATTTT. Filled out from reference TRBV5-1 and TRBJ2-3, the complete variable domain reads KAGVTQTPRYLIKTRGQQVTLSCSPISGHRSVSWYQQTPGQGLQFLFEYFSETQRNKGNFPGRFSGRQFSNSRSEMNVSTLELGDSALYLCASSLDIAGGADTQYFGPGTRLTVL.